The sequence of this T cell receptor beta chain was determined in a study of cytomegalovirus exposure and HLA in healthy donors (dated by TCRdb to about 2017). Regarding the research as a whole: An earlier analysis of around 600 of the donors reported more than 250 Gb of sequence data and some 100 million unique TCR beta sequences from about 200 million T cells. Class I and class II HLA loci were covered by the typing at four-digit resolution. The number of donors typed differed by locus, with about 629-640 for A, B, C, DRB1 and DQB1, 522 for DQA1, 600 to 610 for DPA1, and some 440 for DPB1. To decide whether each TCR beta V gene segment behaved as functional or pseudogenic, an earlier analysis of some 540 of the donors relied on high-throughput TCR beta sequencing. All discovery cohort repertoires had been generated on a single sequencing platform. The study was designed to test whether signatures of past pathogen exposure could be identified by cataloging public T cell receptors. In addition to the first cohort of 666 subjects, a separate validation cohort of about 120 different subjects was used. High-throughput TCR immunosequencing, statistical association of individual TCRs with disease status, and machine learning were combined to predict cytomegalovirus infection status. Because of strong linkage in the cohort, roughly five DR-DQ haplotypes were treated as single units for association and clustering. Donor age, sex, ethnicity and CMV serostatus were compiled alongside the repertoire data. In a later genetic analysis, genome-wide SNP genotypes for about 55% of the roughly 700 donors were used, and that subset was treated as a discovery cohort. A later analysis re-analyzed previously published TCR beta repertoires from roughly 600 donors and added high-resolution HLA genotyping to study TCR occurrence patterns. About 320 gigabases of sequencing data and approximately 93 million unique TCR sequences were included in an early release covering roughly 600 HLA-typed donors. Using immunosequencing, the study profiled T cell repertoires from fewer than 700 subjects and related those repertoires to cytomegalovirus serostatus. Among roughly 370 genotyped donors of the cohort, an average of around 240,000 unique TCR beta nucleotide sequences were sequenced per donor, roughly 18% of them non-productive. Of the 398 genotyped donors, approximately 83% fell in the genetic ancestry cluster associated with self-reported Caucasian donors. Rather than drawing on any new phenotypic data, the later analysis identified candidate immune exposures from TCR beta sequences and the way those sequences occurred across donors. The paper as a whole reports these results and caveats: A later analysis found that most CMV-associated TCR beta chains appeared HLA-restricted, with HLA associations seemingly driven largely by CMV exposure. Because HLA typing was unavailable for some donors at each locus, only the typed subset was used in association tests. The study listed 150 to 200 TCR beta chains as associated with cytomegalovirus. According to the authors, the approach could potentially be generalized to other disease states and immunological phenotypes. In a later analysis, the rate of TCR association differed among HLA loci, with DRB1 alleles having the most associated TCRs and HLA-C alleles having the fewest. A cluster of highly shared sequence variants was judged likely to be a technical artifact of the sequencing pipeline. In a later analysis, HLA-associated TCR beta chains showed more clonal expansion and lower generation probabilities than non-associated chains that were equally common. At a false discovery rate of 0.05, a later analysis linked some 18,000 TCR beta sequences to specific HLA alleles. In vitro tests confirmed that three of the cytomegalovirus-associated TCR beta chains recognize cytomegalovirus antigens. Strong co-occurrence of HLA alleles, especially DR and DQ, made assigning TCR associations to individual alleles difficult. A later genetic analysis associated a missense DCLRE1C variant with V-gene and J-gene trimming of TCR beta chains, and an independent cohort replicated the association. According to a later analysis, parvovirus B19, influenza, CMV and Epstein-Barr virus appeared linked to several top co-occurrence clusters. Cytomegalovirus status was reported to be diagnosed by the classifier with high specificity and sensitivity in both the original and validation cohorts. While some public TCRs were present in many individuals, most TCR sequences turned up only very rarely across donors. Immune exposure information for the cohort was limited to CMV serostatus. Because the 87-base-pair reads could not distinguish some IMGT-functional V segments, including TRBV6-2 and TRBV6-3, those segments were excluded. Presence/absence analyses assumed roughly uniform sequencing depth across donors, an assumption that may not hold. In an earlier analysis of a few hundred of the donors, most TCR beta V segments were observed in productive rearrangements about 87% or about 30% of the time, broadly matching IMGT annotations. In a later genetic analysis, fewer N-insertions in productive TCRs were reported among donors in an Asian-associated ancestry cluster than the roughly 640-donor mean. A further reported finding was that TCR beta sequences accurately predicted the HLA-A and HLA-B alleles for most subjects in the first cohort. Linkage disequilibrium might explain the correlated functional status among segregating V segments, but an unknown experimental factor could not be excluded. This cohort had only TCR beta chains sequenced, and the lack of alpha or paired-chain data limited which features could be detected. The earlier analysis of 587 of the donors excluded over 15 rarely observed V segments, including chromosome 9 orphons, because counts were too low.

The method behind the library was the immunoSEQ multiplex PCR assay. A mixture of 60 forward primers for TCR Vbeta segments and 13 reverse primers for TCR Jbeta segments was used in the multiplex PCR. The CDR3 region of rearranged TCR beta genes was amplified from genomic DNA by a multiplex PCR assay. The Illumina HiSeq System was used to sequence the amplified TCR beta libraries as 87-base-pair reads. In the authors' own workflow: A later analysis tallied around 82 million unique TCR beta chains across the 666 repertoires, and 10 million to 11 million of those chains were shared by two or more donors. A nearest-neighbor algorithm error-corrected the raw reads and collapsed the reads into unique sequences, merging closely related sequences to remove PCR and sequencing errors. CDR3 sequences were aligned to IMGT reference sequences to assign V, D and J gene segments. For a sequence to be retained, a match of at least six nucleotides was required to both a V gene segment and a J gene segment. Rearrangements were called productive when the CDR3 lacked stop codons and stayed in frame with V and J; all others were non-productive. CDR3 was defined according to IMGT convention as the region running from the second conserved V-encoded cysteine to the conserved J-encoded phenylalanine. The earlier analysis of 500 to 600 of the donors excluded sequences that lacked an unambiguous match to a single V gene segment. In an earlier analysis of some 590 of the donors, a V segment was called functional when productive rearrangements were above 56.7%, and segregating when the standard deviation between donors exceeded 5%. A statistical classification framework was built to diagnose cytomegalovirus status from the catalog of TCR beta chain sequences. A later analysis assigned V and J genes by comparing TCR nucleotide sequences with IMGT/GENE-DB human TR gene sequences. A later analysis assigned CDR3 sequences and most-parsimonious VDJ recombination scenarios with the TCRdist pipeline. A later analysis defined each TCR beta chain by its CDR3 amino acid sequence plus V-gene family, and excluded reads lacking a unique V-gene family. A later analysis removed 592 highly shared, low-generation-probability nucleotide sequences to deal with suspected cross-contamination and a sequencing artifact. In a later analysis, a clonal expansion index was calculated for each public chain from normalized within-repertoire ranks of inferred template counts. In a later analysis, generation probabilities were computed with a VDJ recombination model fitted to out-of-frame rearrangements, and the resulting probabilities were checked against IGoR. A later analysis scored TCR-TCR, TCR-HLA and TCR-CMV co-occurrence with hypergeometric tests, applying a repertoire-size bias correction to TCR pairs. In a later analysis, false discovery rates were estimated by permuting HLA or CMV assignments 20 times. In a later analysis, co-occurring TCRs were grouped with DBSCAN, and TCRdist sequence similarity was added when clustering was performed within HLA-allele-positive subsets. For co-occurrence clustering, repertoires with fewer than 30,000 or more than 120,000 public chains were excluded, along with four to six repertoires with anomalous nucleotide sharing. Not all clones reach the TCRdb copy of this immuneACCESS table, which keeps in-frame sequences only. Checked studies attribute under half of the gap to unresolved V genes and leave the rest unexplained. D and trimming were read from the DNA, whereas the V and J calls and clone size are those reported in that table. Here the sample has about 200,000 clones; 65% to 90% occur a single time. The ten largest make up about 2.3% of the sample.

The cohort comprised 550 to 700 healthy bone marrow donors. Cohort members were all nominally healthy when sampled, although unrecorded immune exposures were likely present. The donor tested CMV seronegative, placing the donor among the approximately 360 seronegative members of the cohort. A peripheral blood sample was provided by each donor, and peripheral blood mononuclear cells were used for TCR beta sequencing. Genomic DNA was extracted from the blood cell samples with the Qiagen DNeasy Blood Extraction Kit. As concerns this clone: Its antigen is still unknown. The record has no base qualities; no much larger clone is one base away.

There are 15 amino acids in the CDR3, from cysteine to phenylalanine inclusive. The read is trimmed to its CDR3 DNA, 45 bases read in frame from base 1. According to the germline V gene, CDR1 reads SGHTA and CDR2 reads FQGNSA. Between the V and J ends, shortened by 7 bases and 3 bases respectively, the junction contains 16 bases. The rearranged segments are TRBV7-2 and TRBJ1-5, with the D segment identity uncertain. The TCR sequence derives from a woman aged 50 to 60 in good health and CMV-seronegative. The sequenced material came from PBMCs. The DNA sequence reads TGTGCCAGCACGACTGACGGAGCCTTCAATCAGCCCCAGCATTTT. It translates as CASTTDGAFNQPQHF.